The clone carrying this T cell receptor (beta chain) was seen many times. What it binds is unknown. The source of the sample is a study of neurological immune-mediated disorders. Across the whole study: Of about 34 multiple sclerosis patients, about 30 were relapsing-remitting and 3 secondary progressive.

V lost 6 bases and J lost 5; bases outside the gene matches: 10. CDR3 length: 15 residues. CDR1 and CDR2 (germline): SNHLY, FYNNEI. Study outcomes and limitations: In HTLV-1-associated myelopathy, TCR clonal expansion was greatest, whereas multiple sclerosis had the least, falling below healthy controls.

5'RACE with 10-nucleotide random UMIs produced the cDNA. From the 5' RACE reads, TCRdb called clonotypes with MiXCR, one entry per CDR3 protein. The repertoire includes tens of thousands of distinct CDR3 sequences, roughly 2.5% of them detected once, and less than 3% sits in the top ten. The specimen sequenced was PBMCs. This chain joins TRBV2 and TRBJ2-7; 10 bases agree with TRBD1. The TCR was taken from a man aged 45-65 years with multiple sclerosis. The CDR3 spells CASRLPGQGSNEQYF. For the CDR3, the DNA is TGTGCCAGCAGACTCCCGGGACAGGGGTCCAACGAGCAGTACTTC.